This T cell receptor beta chain was sequenced for a study of T cell changes during pregnancy in multiple sclerosis. CDR1 is KGHSH and CDR2 is LQKENI in the germline V gene. The V end lost 9 bases, the J end lost 0 bases, and 11 bases lay between the germline ends. This CDR3 contains 13 residues. Some clones are missing from TCRdb's copy, which holds only in-frame ones; the method was immunoSEQ multiplex PCR. The table has 93,000 or so clones, under 95% seen once. The sequence came from a female donor with multiple sclerosis, enrolled in a pregnancy study. The specimen comprised peripheral blood, sampled before pregnancy. The rearrangement uses TRBV18 and TRBJ1-1, with D perhaps matching TRBD1 (6 bases). CDR3 protein: CASRGGLNTEAFF. The CDR3 DNA reads TGTGCCAGTAGGGGGGGATTGAACACTGAAGCTTTCTTT.